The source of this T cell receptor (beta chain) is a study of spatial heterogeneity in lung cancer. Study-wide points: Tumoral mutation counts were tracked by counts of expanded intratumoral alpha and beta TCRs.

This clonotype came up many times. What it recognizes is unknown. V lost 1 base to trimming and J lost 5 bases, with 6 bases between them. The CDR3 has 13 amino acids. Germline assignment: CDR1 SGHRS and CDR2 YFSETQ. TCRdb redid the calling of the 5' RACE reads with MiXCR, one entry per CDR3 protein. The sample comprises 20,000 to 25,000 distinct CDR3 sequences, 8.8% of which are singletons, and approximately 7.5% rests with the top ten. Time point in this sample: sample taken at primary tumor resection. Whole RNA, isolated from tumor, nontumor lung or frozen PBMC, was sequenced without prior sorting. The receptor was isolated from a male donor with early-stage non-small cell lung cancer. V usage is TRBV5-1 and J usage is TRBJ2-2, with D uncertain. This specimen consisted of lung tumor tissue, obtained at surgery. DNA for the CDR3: TGCGCCAGCAGCTTGTGGGGTACCGGGGAGCTGTTTTTT. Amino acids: CASSLWGTGELFF.